Listed below are T cell receptor beta chains from one sample, sequenced in a study of shared clonotypes between healthy human individuals. The protocol was immunoSEQ multiplex PCR, while the TCRdb copy is restricted to in-frame clones and leaves out a portion. This sample yields 980,000 or so clones, of which 76% are seen a single time; approximately 1.5% belongs to the top ten. The sequenced sample was memory CD4+ T cells sorted from blood. The receptors originated from a man younger than 35 in good health. The CDR3 runs from the conserved cysteine through the conserved F or W. Each record gives: CDR3 length, J gene, D gene, clone size, V gene, CDR3 DNA, CDR3 protein. A D gene is named only where the DNA matches it firmly. Clone size is given for some rows only: seen once, a few or many times, or a class if the clone is expanded.

15,TRBJ2-3,TRBD1,NA,TRBV7-9,TGTGCCAGCAGCTCCAGGGGGTTAGGGACAGATACGCAGTATTTT,CASSSRGLGTDTQYF
11,TRBJ2-5,NA,NA,TRBV20-1,TGCAGTGCTATCTGGGGCGAGACCCAGTACTTC,CSAIWGETQYF
14,TRBJ1-6,NA,NA,TRBV9,TGTGCCAGCAGCGTAGGGCAGGGGTGGCCACCCCTCCACTTT,CASSVGQGWPPLHF
14,TRBJ2-1,NA,many,TRBV9,TGTGCCAGCAGTCGGGGAAACGTCTACAATGAGCAGTTCTTC,CASSRGNVYNEQFF
16,TRBJ1-5,NA,NA,TRBV28,TGTGCCAGCAGTAAATTTCTACCTAGGGGCAATCAGCCCCAGCATTTT,CASSKFLPRGNQPQHF
16,TRBJ2-7,TRBD2,NA,TRBV7-2,TGTGCCAGCAGCTTAAGTACTGGCGGGAGAGGCTACGAGCAGTACTTC,CASSLSTGGRGYEQYF
15,TRBJ2-1,TRBD1,NA,TRBV2,TGTGCCAGTCACCGGGACAGGGGGGGCCACAATGAGCAGTTCTTC,CASHRDRGGHNEQFF
16,TRBJ2-7,NA,few,TRBV14,TGTGCCAGCAGCAGAATTACAGTGTCCCGATTCGGCGAGCAGTACTTC,CASSRITVSRFGEQYF
16,TRBJ2-5,TRBD2,NA,TRBV13,TGTGCCAGCAGCTTAACCCTTCCTAGCGGTCAAGAGACCCAGTACTTC,CASSLTLPSGQETQYF
14,TRBJ1-1,NA,once,TRBV18,TGTGCCAGCTCACCGAGAGGCCTTGACACTGAAGCTTTCTTT,CASSPRGLDTEAFF
16,TRBJ2-7,TRBD1,NA,TRBV10-3,TGTGCCATCAGTGACCTCTACCGGGACAGAGCCTACGAGCAGTACTTC,CAISDLYRDRAYEQYF
13,TRBJ2-1,TRBD2,once,TRBV7-6,TGTGCCAGCAGTAGCGGGACATACAATGAGCAGTTCTTC,CASSSGTYNEQFF
15,TRBJ2-3,NA,NA,TRBV12-5,TGTGCTAGTGGTCAATCTTGGAGGGGCACAGATACGCAGTATTTT,CASGQSWRGTDTQYF
14,TRBJ1-3,NA,NA,TRBV9,TGTGCCAGCAGCGCACAGGGTACTGGAAACACCATATATTTT,CASSAQGTGNTIYF
14,TRBJ1-6,TRBD1,NA,TRBV6-1,TGTGCCAGCAGTGAACTGGGACAGAATTCACCCCTCCACTTT,CASSELGQNSPLHF
13,TRBJ2-7,NA,NA,TRBV5-8,TGTGCCAGCAGCTCAGGGAGAGGGTACGAGCAGTACTTC,CASSSGRGYEQYF
15,TRBJ2-3,NA,NA,TRBV7-2,TGTGCCAGCAGCTCCCGAGTAGCGGTCGGGGATACGCAGTATTTT,CASSSRVAVGDTQYF
11,TRBJ1-6,NA,NA,TRBV30,TGTGCCTGGAGACAGTCTTCACCCCTCCACTTT,CAWRQSSPLHF
11,TRBJ1-2,NA,NA,TRBV20-1,TGCAGTGCTAGGCCGCCCCATGGCTACACCTTC,CSARPPHGYTF
18,TRBJ2-2,TRBD2,NA,TRBV7-6,TGTGCCAGCAGCTCCCGTCCCACAGCTAGCGGGGGCACCGGGGAGCTGTTTTTT,CASSSRPTASGGTGELFF
13,TRBJ2-5,NA,once,TRBV5-1,TGCGCCAGCAGCCTACTAGTCCCAGAGACCCAGTACTTC,CASSLLVPETQYF
13,TRBJ2-1,NA,NA,TRBV6-5,TGTGCCAGCAGTTTTTCTGGCGTCAGTGAGCAGTTCTTC,CASSFSGVSEQFF
11,TRBJ2-5,NA,NA,TRBV29-1,TGCAGCGTTGAGGGGGGAGAGACCCAGTACTTC,CSVEGGETQYF
16,TRBJ2-7,TRBD2,NA,TRBV7-9,TGTGCCAGCAGCAAAGGGACTAGCGGGGCCTCCTACGAGCAGTACTTC,CASSKGTSGASYEQYF
14,TRBJ2-7,TRBD2,NA,TRBV30,TGTGCCTGGAGTGGGAGCGCGGGAGGCTACGAGCAGTACTTC,CAWSGSAGGYEQYF
15,TRBJ2-7,NA,NA,TRBV6-5,TGTGCCAGCAGTTACACCCCGGGACACCAGAGCGAGCAGTACTTC,CASSYTPGHQSEQYF
15,TRBJ2-7,NA,NA,TRBV25-1,TGTGCCAGCCAAACTCCGGGCTGGAGAACCTACGAGCAGTACTTC,CASQTPGWRTYEQYF
15,TRBJ2-3,NA,NA,TRBV2,TGTGCCAGCAGTGTTGGGTCAGGGTTTACAGATACGCAGTATTTT,CASSVGSGFTDTQYF
13,TRBJ2-5,NA,NA,TRBV6-6,TGTGCCAGCAGTTCACGGCGGGTAGAGACCCAGTACTTC,CASSSRRVETQYF
15,TRBJ1-5,NA,NA,TRBV19,TGTGCCAGTAGGGGTGGTCCGTTCATCCGTCAGCCCCAGCATTTT,CASRGGPFIRQPQHF
14,TRBJ2-5,TRBD2,NA,TRBV19,TGTGCCAGTGGACCGGGGGGGTTTCAAGAGACCCAGTACTTC,CASGPGGFQETQYF
16,TRBJ2-1,NA,NA,TRBV5-6,TGTGCCAGCAGCGGGACTGTAGCCGCCAACTGGAATGAGCAGTTCTTC,CASSGTVAANWNEQFF
13,TRBJ1-2,NA,many,TRBV5-6,TGTGCCAGCAGCTTGGCAGGCCGTCAAGGCTACACCTTC,CASSLAGRQGYTF
13,TRBJ1-3,NA,NA,TRBV21-1,TGTGCCATAGCTCAGGGCTCTGGAAACACCATATATTTT,CAIAQGSGNTIYF
12,TRBJ1-2,NA,NA,TRBV6-1,TGTGCCAGCAGTGAAGAATCACATGGCTACACCTTC,CASSEESHGYTF
14,TRBJ2-7,NA,few,TRBV10-1,TGCGCCAGCAGTGATGGCGGCAGCTCCTACGAGCAGTACTTC,CASSDGGSSYEQYF
14,TRBJ2-1,TRBD1,NA,TRBV7-3,TGTGCCAGCAGCCCCCGGGACAGCTACAATGAGCAGTTCTTC,CASSPRDSYNEQFF
16,TRBJ2-1,NA,NA,TRBV7-6,TGTGCCAGCAGCTTAGCTGTAACGGGACCTAACAATGAGCAGTTCTTC,CASSLAVTGPNNEQFF
19,TRBJ2-1,NA,NA,TRBV21-1,TGTGCCAGCAGGGCCTATTATCTCTTAGCGGGAGACGGGTACAATGAGCAGTTCTTC,CASRAYYLLAGDGYNEQFF
16,TRBJ2-2,NA,NA,TRBV23-1,TGCGCCAGCAGTCAACCGGGACTCGCGAACACCGGGGAGCTGTTTTTT,CASSQPGLANTGELFF
14,TRBJ1-2,NA,NA,TRBV5-1,TGCGCCAGCAGCTTGGGGGGTCCCCTTTATGGCTACACCTTC,CASSLGGPLYGYTF
15,TRBJ2-7,TRBD2,NA,TRBV7-2,TGTGCCAGCAGCCTCAGCGGGAGAGTCTCCTACGAGCAGTACTTC,CASSLSGRVSYEQYF
13,TRBJ2-2,NA,NA,TRBV11-3,TGTGCCAGCGCAAAGGAGGGAGGCGGGGAGCTGTTTTTT,CASAKEGGGELFF
15,TRBJ2-1,TRBD2,NA,TRBV7-7,TGTGCTAGCAGCTTAACGGGACTAGCGGGAGGTGAGCAGTTCTTC,CASSLTGLAGGEQFF
15,TRBJ2-4,TRBD1,few,TRBV6-5,TGTGCCAGCAGCTCGCCGGGACAGGGGAAAAACATTCAGTACTTC,CASSSPGQGKNIQYF
15,TRBJ2-7,TRBD1,NA,TRBV5-5,TGTGCCAGCAGCTTGGAGGGACAGGGGCTTACCGAGCAGTACTTC,CASSLEGQGLTEQYF
17,TRBJ2-1,TRBD2,NA,TRBV4-3,TGCGCCAGCAGCCGGGATCCTAGCGGGAATTCCTACAATGAGCAGTTCTTC,CASSRDPSGNSYNEQFF
17,TRBJ2-2,TRBD2,NA,TRBV4-2,TGTGCCAGCAGCCAAGGGGGCCGGGAGGTTTACACCGGGGAGCTGTTTTTT,CASSQGGREVYTGELFF
12,TRBJ1-4,NA,many,TRBV5-4,TGTGCCAGCAGCTTGAATAATGAAAAACTGTTTTTT,CASSLNNEKLFF
15,TRBJ2-5,TRBD2,NA,TRBV7-2,TGTGCCAGTCCACCCGTAGCGGGGTCCCAAGAGACCCAGTACTTC,CASPPVAGSQETQYF
12,TRBJ2-5,NA,few,TRBV6-5,TGTGCCAGCGGGAGAAGTACCGTCGACCAGTACTTC,CASGRSTVDQYF